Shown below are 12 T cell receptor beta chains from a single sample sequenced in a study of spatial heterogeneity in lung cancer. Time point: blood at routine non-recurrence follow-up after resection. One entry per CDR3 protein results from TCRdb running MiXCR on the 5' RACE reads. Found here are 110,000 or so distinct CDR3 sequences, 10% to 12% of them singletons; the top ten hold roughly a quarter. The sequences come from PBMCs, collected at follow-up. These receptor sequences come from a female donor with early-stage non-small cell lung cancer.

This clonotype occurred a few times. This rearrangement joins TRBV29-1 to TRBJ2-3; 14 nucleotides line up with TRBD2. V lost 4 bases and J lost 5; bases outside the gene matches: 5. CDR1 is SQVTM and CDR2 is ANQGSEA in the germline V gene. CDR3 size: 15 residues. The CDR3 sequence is CSVGGLAGAKDTQYF. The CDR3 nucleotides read TGCAGCGTTGGGGGACTAGCGGGAGCAAAAGATACGCAGTATTTT.

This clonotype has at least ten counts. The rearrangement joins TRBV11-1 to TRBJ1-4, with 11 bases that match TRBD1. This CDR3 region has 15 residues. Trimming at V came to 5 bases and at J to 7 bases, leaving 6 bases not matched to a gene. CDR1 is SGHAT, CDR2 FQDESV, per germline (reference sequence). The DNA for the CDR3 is TGTGCCAGCAGCCGGACAGGGGGCGCCGGTGAAAAACTGTTTTTT. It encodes CASSRTGGAGEKLFF.

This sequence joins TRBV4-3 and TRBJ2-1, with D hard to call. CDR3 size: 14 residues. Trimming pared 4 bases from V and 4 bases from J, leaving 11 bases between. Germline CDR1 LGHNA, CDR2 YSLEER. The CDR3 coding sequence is TGCGCCAGCAGCCTCGCGGTGGTATACAATGAGCAGTTCTTC. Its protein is CASSLAVVYNEQFF.

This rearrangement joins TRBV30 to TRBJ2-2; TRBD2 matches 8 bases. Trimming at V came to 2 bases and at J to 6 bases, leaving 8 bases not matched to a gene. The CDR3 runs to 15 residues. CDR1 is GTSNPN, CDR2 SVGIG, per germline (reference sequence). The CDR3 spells CAWSREGLQAGELFF. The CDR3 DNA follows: TGTGCCTGGAGTCGGGAGGGACTACAGGCCGGGGAGCTGTTTTTT. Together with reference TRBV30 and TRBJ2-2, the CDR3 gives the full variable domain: SQTIHQWPATLVQPVGSPLSLECTVEGTSNPNLYWYRQAAGRGLQLLFYSVGIGQISSEVPQNLSASRPQDRQFILSSKKLLLSDSGFYLCAWSREGLQAGELFFGEGSRLTVL.

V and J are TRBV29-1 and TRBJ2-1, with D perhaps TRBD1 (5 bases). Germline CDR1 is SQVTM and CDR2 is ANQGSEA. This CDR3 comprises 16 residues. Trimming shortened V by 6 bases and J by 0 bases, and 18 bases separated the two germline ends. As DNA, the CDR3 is TGCAGCGTCGCTTCCTTGGACACCTCCTCCTACAATGAGCAGTTCTTC. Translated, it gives CSVASLDTSSYNEQFF.

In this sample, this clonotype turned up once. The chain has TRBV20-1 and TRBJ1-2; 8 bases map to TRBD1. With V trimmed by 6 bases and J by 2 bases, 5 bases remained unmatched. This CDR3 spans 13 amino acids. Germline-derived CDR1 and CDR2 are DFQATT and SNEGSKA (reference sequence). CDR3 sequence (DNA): TGCAGTGCCGGGGGACAGGCGAACTATGGCTACACCTTC. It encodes CSAGGQANYGYTF.

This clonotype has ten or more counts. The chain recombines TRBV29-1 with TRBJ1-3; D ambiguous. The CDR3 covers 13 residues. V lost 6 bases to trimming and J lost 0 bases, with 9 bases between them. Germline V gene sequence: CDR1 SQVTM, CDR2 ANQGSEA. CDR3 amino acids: CSVRKVSGNTIYF. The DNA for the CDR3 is TGCAGCGTCAGGAAAGTCTCTGGAAACACCATATATTTT. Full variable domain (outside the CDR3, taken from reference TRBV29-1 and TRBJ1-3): SAVISQKPSRDICQRGTSLTIQCQVDSQVTMMFWYRQQPGQSLTLIATANQGSEATYESGFVIDKFPISRPNLTFSTLTVSNMSPEDSSIYLCSVRKVSGNTIYFGEGSWLTVV.

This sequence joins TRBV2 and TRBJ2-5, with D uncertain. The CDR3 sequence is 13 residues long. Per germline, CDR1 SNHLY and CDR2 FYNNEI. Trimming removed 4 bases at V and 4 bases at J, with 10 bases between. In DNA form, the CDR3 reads TGTGCCAGCAGTGCGCTGGCAGTAGAGACCCAGTACTTC. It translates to CASSALAVETQYF.

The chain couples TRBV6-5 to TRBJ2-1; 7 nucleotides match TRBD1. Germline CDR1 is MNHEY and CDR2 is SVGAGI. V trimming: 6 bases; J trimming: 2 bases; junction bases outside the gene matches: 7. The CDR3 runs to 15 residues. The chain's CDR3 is CASRDRDAAYNEQFF. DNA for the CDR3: TGTGCCAGCAGAGACAGGGACGCTGCCTACAATGAGCAGTTCTTC.

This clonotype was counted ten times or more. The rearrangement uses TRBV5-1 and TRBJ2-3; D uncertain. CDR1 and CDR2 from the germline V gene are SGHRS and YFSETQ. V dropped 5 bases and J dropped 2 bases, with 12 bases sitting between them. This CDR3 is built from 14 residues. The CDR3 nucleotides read TGCGCCAGCAGTAGGGCAGGTTCCACAGATACGCAGTATTTT. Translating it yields CASSRAGSTDTQYF.

The CDR3 DNA is TGTGCCAGCAGCATTAACAATGAGCAGTTCTTC. Translation: CASSINNEQFF. The chain joins TRBV21-1 to TRBJ2-1. TRBV21-1 is shown as a pseudogene. This CDR3 spans 11 amino acids.

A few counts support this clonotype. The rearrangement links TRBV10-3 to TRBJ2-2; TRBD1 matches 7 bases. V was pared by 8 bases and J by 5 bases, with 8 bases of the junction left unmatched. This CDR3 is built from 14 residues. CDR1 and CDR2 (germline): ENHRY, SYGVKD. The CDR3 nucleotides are TGTGCCATCGAAAAGACAGGGAATACCGGGGAGCTGTTTTTT. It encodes CAIEKTGNTGELFF.